This TCR beta chain was documented in a study of graft-versus-host responses after intestinal transplantation. Germline trimming cut 1 base from V and 12 bases from J; bases unmatched to any gene: 11. The CDR3 loop spans 15 amino acids. In germline, CDR1 is SGHAT, CDR2 FQNNGV. Regarding this clone: The antigen remains undetermined.

The table came from immunoSEQ multiplex PCR; TCRdb's copy has only in-frame clones and leaves some out. This table has fewer than 110,000 clones, under 95% appearing once. The sample was unstimulated CD8+ T cells sorted from spleen or lymph node cells, taken before intestinal transplant. This chain links TRBV11-2 with TRBJ2-3; 9 positions agree with TRBD2. This TCR derives from a human donor who received an intestinal transplant. The CDR3 sequence is CASSLVGAGGSPQYF. For the CDR3, the DNA is TGTGCCAGCAGCTTAGTAGGCGCGGGGGGGTCGCCTCAGTATTTT. Full variable domain (missing parts from reference TRBV11-2 and TRBJ2-3): EAGVAQSPRYKIIEKRQSVAFWCNPISGHATLYWYQQILGQGPKLLIQFQNNGVVDDSQLPKDRFSAERLKGVDSTLKIQPAKLEDSAVYLCASSLVGAGGSPQYFGPGTRLTVL.